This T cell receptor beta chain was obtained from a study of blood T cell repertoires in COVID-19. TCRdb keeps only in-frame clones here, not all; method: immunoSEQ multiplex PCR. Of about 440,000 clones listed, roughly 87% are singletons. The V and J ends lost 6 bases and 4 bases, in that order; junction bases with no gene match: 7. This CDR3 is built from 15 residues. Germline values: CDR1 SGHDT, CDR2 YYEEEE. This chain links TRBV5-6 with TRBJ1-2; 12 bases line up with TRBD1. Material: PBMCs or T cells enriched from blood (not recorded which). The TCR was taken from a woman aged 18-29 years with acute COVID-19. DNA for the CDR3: TGTGCCAGCATCTCCGGGACAGGGGGCCTCTATGGCTACACCTTC. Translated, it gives CASISGTGGLYGYTF.